Listed here are 17 T cell receptor beta chains from one sample, sequenced in a study of T cell responses to AZD1222 COVID-19 vaccine. The method was immunoSEQ multiplex PCR; TCRdb's version includes in-frame clones alone and lacks a portion of them. The table lists 150,000 to 200,000 clones, roughly 91% of them singletons, with about 1.5% in the top ten. This sample comprised peripheral blood, obtained on day 0 of AZD1222 vaccination. Receptors originate from an adult in good health.

A few counts support this clone. The V call is TRBV7-6, the J call TRBJ2-7; D unresolved. Germline CDR1 reads SGHVS; CDR2 reads FNYEAQ. The CDR3 is 13 residues long. Between the trimmed V and J ends, which lost 4 bases and 3 bases, there was a span of 10 bases. CDR3 amino acids: CASSSSTGYEQYV. CDR3 bases: TGTGCCAGCAGCTCCTCGACGGGCTACGAGCAGTACGTC.

The chain has TRBV28 and TRBJ1-5; 9 bases line up with TRBD1. Trimming removed 5 bases from V and 7 bases from J; junction bases left unmatched: 12. CDR1 and CDR2 from the germline V gene are MDHEN and SYDVKM. The CDR3 loop spans 16 amino acids. DNA for the CDR3: TGTGCCAGCAGTCCAACTCAGGGACAGGGCTGGCAGCCCCAGCATTTT. Amino acid sequence: CASSPTQGQGWQPQHF. Based on the CDR3 plus reference TRBV28 and TRBJ1-5, the full variable domain is DVKVTQSSRYLVKRTGEKVFLECVQDMDHENMFWYRQDPGLGLRLIYFSYDVKMKEKGDIPEGYSVSREKKERFSLILESASTNQTSMYLCASSPTQGQGWQPQHFGDGTRLSIL.

The J gene is TRBJ1-6, the V gene TRBV25-1; 7 nucleotides agree with TRBD1. V lost 7 bases and J lost 6; bases outside the gene matches: 3. Germline-derived CDR1 and CDR2 are MGHDK and SYGVNS. The CDR3 is 13 amino acids. CDR3: CASKGTANSPLHF. CDR3 bases: TGTGCCAGCAAGGGGACAGCTAATTCACCCCTCCACTTT.

CDR3 protein: CASSPRDRGLLCYGYTF. The CDR3, as DNA: TGTGCCAGCAGCCCCCGGGACAGGGGGCTACTATGCTATGGCTACACCTTC. J is TRBJ1-2 and V is TRBV21-1; the D call of TRBD1 is as the table states it, not checked on the DNA. TRBV21-1 is a documented pseudogene. The CDR3 length is 17 residues.

In this sample, this clone turned up once. The CDR3 protein is CASSSGTSGPYEQYF. The CDR3 DNA is TGTGCCAGCAGCTCCGGGACTAGCGGGCCCTACGAGCAGTACTTC. J is TRBJ2-7 and V is TRBV6-2 or TRBV6-3, with 12 bases lining up with TRBD2. Looked up from germline, CDR1 is MNHEY and CDR2 is SVGEGT. This CDR3 spans 15 amino acids. The ends lost 6 bases at V and 2 bases at J; junction bases unmatched: 5.

This sequence joins TRBV11-2 and TRBJ2-5; D may match TRBD1 or TRBD2 (5 bases each). The V end lost 6 bases, the J end lost 2 bases, and 10 bases lay between the germline ends. The CDR3 sequence is 13 residues long. Germline values: CDR1 SGHAT, CDR2 FQNNGV. For the CDR3, the DNA is TGTGCCAGCAGTAGGGACCGACAAGAGACCCAGTACTTC. Amino acids: CASSRDRQETQYF.

This clone appeared a few times. This chain joins TRBV7-3 and TRBJ2-1; TRBD2 might be the D (5 bases). The CDR3 is 14 amino acids. The V gene's germline CDR1 is SGHTA and CDR2 FQGTGA. The V gene lost 2 bases and the J gene lost 2 bases, with 7 bases spanning the gap. CDR3 region: CASSLGLTYNEQFF. CDR3 in DNA: TGTGCCAGCAGCTTAGGACTGACCTACAATGAGCAGTTCTTC.

The CDR3 here is CASSDLTDRGQFF. The CDR3 region has the DNA TGTGCCAGCAGTGACCTCACGGACAGGGGGCAGTTCTTC. The chain uses TRBV25-1 and TRBJ2-1; 9 bases are shared with TRBD1. Germline assignment: CDR1 MGHDK and CDR2 SYGVNS. The CDR3 runs to 13 residues. V lost 3 bases to trimming and J lost 12 bases; unmatched junction nucleotides: 6.

The gene calls are TRBV10-1 and TRBJ1-1; 7 bases are shared with TRBD1. CDR1 WNHNN and CDR2 SYGVQD come from the germline V gene (reference sequence). The CDR3 spans 14 residues. Trimming took 3 bases from V and 1 from J; bases not matched to a gene: 2. The CDR3 nucleotides read TGCGCCAGCAGTGACGGGACAGCGAACACTGAAGCTTTCTTT. Amino acid sequence: CASSDGTANTEAFF.

CDR3 protein: CASSRRVPNTEAFF. The CDR3 DNA reads TGTGCCAGCAGTCGGCGGGTCCCGAACACTGAAGCTTTCTTT. V is TRBV28 and J is TRBJ1-1; D not certain. Trimming left V 5 bases short and J 1 base short, with 11 bases between. The CDR3 has 14 residues. Germline CDR1 reads MDHEN; CDR2 reads SYDVKM.

This chain uses TRBV5-5 with TRBJ1-1; no clear D. CDR1 and CDR2 from the germline V gene are SGHKS and YYEKEE (reference sequence). Between the trimmed V and J ends, which lost 0 bases and 1 base, there was a span of 7 bases. The CDR3 contains 14 residues. The DNA of the CDR3 is TGTGCCAGCAGCTTGGGGACTTGGAACACTGAAGCTTTCTTT. This encodes CASSLGTWNTEAFF. The full variable domain, completed using reference TRBV5-5 and TRBJ1-1, is DAGVTQSPTHLIKTRGQQVTLRCSPISGHKSVSWYQQVLGQGPQFIFQYYEKEERGRGNFPDRFSARQFPNYSSELNVNALLLGDSALYLCASSLGTWNTEAFFGQGTRLTVV.

The CDR3 bases are TGTGCCAGCAGTGAAGCTGGGACACTGTCCTACGAGCAGTACTTC. Translated, it gives CASSEAGTLSYEQYF. V gene TRBV2 combines with J gene TRBJ2-7; the D gene is possibly TRBD1 (6 bases). V was clipped by 0 bases and J by 1 base, with 10 bases between them. The CDR3 runs to 15 residues. CDR1 and CDR2 from the germline V gene are SNHLY and FYNNEI.

J is TRBJ1-2 and V is TRBV10-2; 8 nucleotides align to TRBD1. Germline CDR1 is WSHSY and CDR2 is SAAADI. Trimming removed 2 bases from V and 0 bases from J; junction bases left unmatched: 2. The length of the CDR3 is 15 residues. The CDR3 here is CASSEDRGANYGYTF. CDR3 bases: TGCGCCAGCAGTGAGGACAGGGGAGCTAACTATGGCTACACCTTC.

This chain uses TRBV5-5 with TRBJ2-2; D is possibly TRBD2 (5 bases). The germline V gene encodes CDR1 SGHKS and CDR2 YYEKEE (reference sequence). The CDR3 totals 16 residues. V lost 3 bases to trimming and J lost 0 bases, with 12 bases between them. CDR3 nucleotide sequence: TGTGCCAGCAGCTCACAAAGCGGTACGAACACCGGGGAGCTGTTTTTT. It encodes CASSSQSGTNTGELFF.

V gene TRBV28 combines with J gene TRBJ1-3, with D possibly matching TRBD1 (6 bases). Looked up from germline, CDR1 is MDHEN and CDR2 is SYDVKM. V was trimmed by 5 bases and J by 0 bases, leaving 14 bases between them. CDR3 length: 16 residues. The CDR3 DNA reads as TGTGCCAGCAGTCCGGGGGGCGTTAGCTCTGGAAACACCATATATTTT. This gives the protein CASSPGGVSSGNTIYF.

The V gene is TRBV29-1, the J gene TRBJ2-5, with D possibly TRBD2 on 6 matching bases. V lost 4 bases and J lost 4, with 16 bases in between. The germline CDR1 and CDR2 sequences are SQVTM and ANQGSEA. The CDR3 totals 14 residues. In DNA, the CDR3 is TGCAGCGTTGGGGCCCTCGGAGGGTCAGAGACCCAGTACTTC. This codes for CSVGALGGSETQYF.

The V gene is TRBV7-9, the J gene TRBJ1-1, with D possibly matching TRBD1 (5 bases). The CDR3 covers 14 residues. Germline V gene sequence: CDR1 SEHNR, CDR2 FQNEAQ (reference sequence). The V end was cut by 5 bases, the J end by 8 bases, with 18 bases between. This CDR3 is CASSHRGREGEAFF. The CDR3 nucleotides read TGTGCCAGCAGCCATCGGGGGAGGGAGGGAGAAGCTTTCTTT. Full variable domain (remainder filled in from reference TRBV7-9 and TRBJ1-1): DTGVSQNPRHKITKRGQNVTFRCDPISEHNRLYWYRQTLGQGPEFLTYFQNEAQLEKSRLLSDRFSAERPKGSFSTLEIQRTEQGDSAMYLCASSHRGREGEAFFGQGTRLTVV.